The following is a T cell receptor (beta chain) sequence with its context. The repertoire was sequenced with immunoSEQ multiplex PCR; TCRdb's copy has only in-frame clones and lacks some. The sample comprises approximately 210,000 clones, roughly 83% of which are singletons, and roughly 1.5% rests with the top ten. This specimen belongs to a study of cytomegalovirus exposure and HLA in healthy donors. As for the study in general: In a later analysis, it was reported that the roughly 130 validation repertoires had been produced on the same platform as the 666 repertoires belonging to the first cohort.

The germline gives CDR1 SGHRS, CDR2 YFSETQ. This CDR3 has 16 residues. Unmatched junction bases numbered 10, after V lost 3 bases and J lost 5 bases. Specimen: PBMCs. V gene TRBV5-1 combines with J gene TRBJ2-5; 10 nucleotides match TRBD1. The TCR originated in a woman under 30 in good health and CMV-seronegative. Written as DNA, the CDR3 is TGCGCCAGCAGCTCCGCCGGGACAGGGGCATTGGAGACCCAGTACTTC. This encodes CASSSAGTGALETQYF.